Presented here are 15 T cell receptor beta chains from one specimen sequenced in a study of Ad26.COV2.S vaccination and SARS-CoV-2 variants. Only in-frame clones appear in the TCRdb table, and some are missing; sequencing was by immunoSEQ multiplex PCR. This table has 300,000 to 350,000 clones, around 81% appearing once. Treatment specified: 15 to 20 received Ad26.COV2.S at low or high dose, single or two shots; roughly five received placebo; per-sample allocation not given. Material that was analyzed had been drawn on day 63 after the first vaccine or placebo injection. The sample consisted of peripheral blood, taken in a trial of Ad26.COV2.S vaccine versus placebo. Receptors were obtained from a person aged 18-60 years who received the Ad26.COV2.S COVID-19 vaccine or a placebo.

The J gene is TRBJ2-3, the V gene TRBV28, with 8 bases lining up with TRBD1. V shed 2 bases, J shed 2 bases, and the junction held 3 bases outside the gene matches. The CDR3 is 15 amino acids. The germline V gene encodes CDR1 MDHEN and CDR2 SYDVKM. CDR3 protein: CASSLRDRYTDTQYF. In DNA, the CDR3 is TGTGCCAGCAGTTTACGGGACAGGTACACAGATACGCAGTATTTT.

CDR3 loop: CSAPGRTEAFF. The CDR3, as DNA: TGCAGTGCGCCTGGGAGAACTGAAGCTTTCTTT. The chain joins TRBV20-1 to TRBJ1-1; D ambiguous. The CDR3 sequence is 11 residues long. Germline CDR1 reads DFQATT; CDR2 reads SNEGSKA (reference sequence). With 6 bases removed from V and 5 bases from J, the gap between germline ends came to 10 bases.

CDR3 sequence reads: CASSKIQGSLDEQYF. As DNA, the CDR3 is TGCGCCAGCAGCAAGATACAGGGTTCCCTCGACGAGCAGTACTTC. The V gene is TRBV4-1, the J gene TRBJ2-7; D is possibly TRBD1 (6 bases). The CDR3 sequence is 15 residues long. From germline, CDR1 is MGHRA and CDR2 YSYEKL. With 5 bases removed from V and 5 bases from J, the gap between germline ends came to 19 bases.

This CDR3 reads CASSQIQGGDYGYTF. The CDR3, as DNA: TGTGCCAGCAGCCAAATCCAGGGGGGTGACTATGGCTACACCTTC. This chain connects TRBV3-1 (or the pseudogene TRBV3-2) to TRBJ1-2, with TRBD1 matching 7 bases. The length of the CDR3 is 15 residues. Germline-derived CDR1 and CDR2 are LGHDT and YNNKEL (reference sequence). The V and J ends lost 2 bases and 3 bases, in that order; junction bases with no gene match: 6.

Notes on this clone: Other DNA sequences from this sample encode an identical CDR3 as well. The chain combines TRBV6-5 with TRBJ2-7; 9 nucleotides match TRBD1. Per the germline V gene, CDR1 is MNHEY and CDR2 is SVGAGI. This CDR3 has 12 amino acids. J was trimmed by 3 bases and V by 6 bases; bases with no gene match: 0. CDR3 residues: CASRDRGYEQYF. For the CDR3, the DNA is TGTGCCAGCAGGGACAGGGGCTACGAGCAGTACTTC.

The chain combines TRBV2 with TRBJ1-5; TRBD1 aligns across 8 bases. Looked up from germline, CDR1 is SNHLY and CDR2 is FYNNEI. V lost 5 bases, J lost 2 bases, and 5 bases stayed unmatched. The CDR3 is 15 amino acids. The CDR3 region has the DNA TGTGCCAGCAGTTCCAGGGGGCCGGGCAATCAGCCCCAGCATTTT. It translates to CASSSRGPGNQPQHF.

This clone was seen only a few times. The chain combines TRBV28 with TRBJ2-7, with TRBD1 matching 7 bases. The ends lost 2 bases at V and 4 bases at J; junction bases unmatched: 11. CDR3 size: 16 residues. Germline CDR1 reads MDHEN; CDR2 reads SYDVKM. The CDR3 loop reads CASSLRQGRDEYEQYF. DNA of the CDR3: TGTGCCAGCAGTTTAAGACAGGGAAGGGATGAATACGAGCAGTACTTC.

The chain carries TRBV7-3 and TRBJ2-3; the match to TRBD2 covers 13 bases. This CDR3 is built from 15 residues. CDR1 and CDR2 (germline): SGHTA, FQGTGA. Trimming took 5 bases from V and 4 from J; bases not matched to a gene: 3. The CDR3 spells CASSVTSGGADTQYF. Here the CDR3 DNA reads TGTGCCAGCAGCGTTACTAGCGGGGGGGCAGATACGCAGTATTTT.

The rearrangement links TRBV29-1 to TRBJ1-1; D is unclear. The germline V gene encodes CDR1 SQVTM and CDR2 ANQGSEA. This CDR3 spans 12 amino acids. V shed 6 bases and J shed 0 bases, with 8 bases lying between them. CDR3 amino acids: CSVPGLNTEAFF. The DNA of the CDR3 is TGCAGCGTCCCGGGATTGAACACTGAAGCTTTCTTT.

This chain connects TRBV20-1 to TRBJ2-7; D remains ambiguous. V lost 0 bases and J 6 bases, leaving 6 bases between the germline ends. The CDR3 contains 11 residues. Germline assignment: CDR1 DFQATT and CDR2 SNEGSKA (reference sequence). The CDR3 region is CSARDFAEQYF. In DNA, the CDR3 is TGCAGTGCTAGAGATTTTGCCGAGCAGTACTTC.

The chain combines TRBV5-6 with TRBJ2-3, with 10 bases aligning to TRBD1. Germline-derived CDR1 and CDR2 are SGHDT and YYEEEE. The CDR3 spans 15 residues. The junction had 5 bases not matched to a gene; V was cut back by 4 bases and J by 3 bases. CDR3 coding DNA: TGTGCCAGCAGCAGGGGACAGGGGTTGACAGATACGCAGTATTTT. Translation gives CASSRGQGLTDTQYF.

The chain employs TRBV4-1 and TRBJ2-3, with 7 nucleotides matching TRBD1. The CDR3 runs 15 residues. Per the germline V gene, CDR1 is MGHRA and CDR2 is YSYEKL. V lost 0 bases to trimming and J lost 5 bases; unmatched junction nucleotides: 5. The CDR3 sequence is CASSQDGTAQDTQYF. The CDR3 DNA is TGCGCCAGCAGCCAAGATGGGACAGCACAAGATACGCAGTATTTT.

This clone has only a few counts. V and J are TRBV6-5 and TRBJ1-5, with TRBD1 as a possible D gene (5 bases). The CDR3 length is 14 residues. V was pared by 6 bases and J by 4 bases, with 13 bases between. Per germline, CDR1 MNHEY and CDR2 SVGAGI. In DNA form, the CDR3 reads TGTGCCAGCAGCATCGACAGCGCTAATCAGCCCCAGCATTTT. As protein: CASSIDSANQPQHF.

This clone was observed a few times. The J gene is TRBJ1-3, the V gene TRBV4-1; D is unresolved. The germline CDR1 and CDR2 sequences are MGHRA and YSYEKL. The CDR3 is made up of 18 amino acids. The V and J ends lost 0 bases and 0 bases respectively, with 15 bases between them. CDR3 sequence (DNA): TGCGCCAGCAGCCAAGAAGGAACAGCTACGGACTCTGGAAACACCATATATTTT. The encoded protein is CASSQEGTATDSGNTIYF.

The chain employs TRBV4-2 and TRBJ1-6; possibly TRBD1 for D (6 bases). The germline gives CDR1 LGHNA, CDR2 YNFKEQ. The CDR3 loop spans 16 amino acids. The V end lost 1 base, the J end lost 10 bases, and 17 bases lay between the germline ends. The CDR3 loop reads CASSQGRGGAGSPLHF. The CDR3 coding sequence is TGTGCCAGCAGCCAAGGAAGGGGGGGCGCTGGGTCACCCCTCCACTTT.